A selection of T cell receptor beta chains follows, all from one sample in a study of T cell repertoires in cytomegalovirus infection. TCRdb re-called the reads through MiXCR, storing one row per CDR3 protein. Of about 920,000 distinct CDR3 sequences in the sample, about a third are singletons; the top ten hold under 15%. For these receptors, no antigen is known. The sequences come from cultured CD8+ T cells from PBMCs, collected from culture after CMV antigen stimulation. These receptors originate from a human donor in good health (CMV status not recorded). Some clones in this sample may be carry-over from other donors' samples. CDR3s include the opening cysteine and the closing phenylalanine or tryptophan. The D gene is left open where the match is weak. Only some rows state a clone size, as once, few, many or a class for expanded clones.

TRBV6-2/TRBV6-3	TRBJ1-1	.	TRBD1	CASSYPGDRGMTEAFF	TGTGCCAGCAGTTACCCAGGGGACAGGGGGATGACTGAAGCTTTCTTT
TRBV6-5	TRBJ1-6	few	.	CASSYPSYNSPLHF	TGTGCCAGCAGTTACCCCTCCTATAATTCACCCCTCCACTTT
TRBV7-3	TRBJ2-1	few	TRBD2	CASSPPHLAGVSFF	TGTGCCAGCAGCCCCCCCCACTTAGCGGGGGTTTCTTTCTTC
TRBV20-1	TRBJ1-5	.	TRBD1	CSANGGDRENQPQHF	TGCAGTGCTAACGGGGGGGACAGGGAAAATCAGCCCCAGCATTTT
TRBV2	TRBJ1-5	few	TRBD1	CASSEFGDRAPNQPQHF	TGTGCCAGCAGTGAATTTGGTGACAGGGCCCCCAATCAGCCCCAGCATTTT
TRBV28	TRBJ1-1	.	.	CASSMHLTMNTEAFF	TGTGCCAGCAGTATGCACCTAACGATGAACACTGAAGCTTTCTTT
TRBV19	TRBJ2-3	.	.	CASSSDFFSTDTQYF	TGTGCCAGTAGTTCTGACTTCTTTAGCACAGATACGCAGTATTTT
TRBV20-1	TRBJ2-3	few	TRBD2	CSARDGGGYRDTQYF	TGCAGTGCTAGAGATGGGGGGGGATATCGAGATACGCAGTATTTT
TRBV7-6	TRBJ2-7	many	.	CASSLGGKSYEQYF	TGTGCCAGCAGCTTAGGGGGGAAATCCTACGAGCAGTACTTC
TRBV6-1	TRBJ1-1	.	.	CASKGLPAEAFF	TGTGCCAGCAAGGGCCTCCCCGCTGAAGCTTTCTTT
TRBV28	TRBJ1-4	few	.	CASRPGQINEKLFF	TGTGCCAGCAGGCCGGGACAAATTAATGAAAAACTGTTTTTT
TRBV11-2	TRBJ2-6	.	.	CATPLPSGANVLTF	TGTGCCACTCCCCTCCCCTCTGGGGCCAACGTCCTGACTTTC
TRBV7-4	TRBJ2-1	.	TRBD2	CASSLLAGPVVF	TGTGCCAGCAGCTTATTAGCGGGCCCCGTGGTCTTC
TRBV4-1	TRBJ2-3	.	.	CASSQAPRSTDTQYF	TGCGCCAGCAGCCAAGCCCCTCGAAGCACAGATACGCAGTATTTT
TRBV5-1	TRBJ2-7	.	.	CASSLTQGRYEQYF	TGCGCCAGCAGCTTGACGCAGGGAAGGTACGAGCAGTACTTC
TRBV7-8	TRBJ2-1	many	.	CASSLGGRGNEQFF	TGTGCCAGCAGCTTAGGGGGACGAGGCAATGAGCAGTTCTTC
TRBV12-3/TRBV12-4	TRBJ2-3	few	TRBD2	CASSLTSGPSTDTQYF	TGTGCCAGCAGTTTGACTAGCGGTCCTAGCACAGATACGCAGTATTTT
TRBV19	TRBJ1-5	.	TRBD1	CATARGTVAQGQPQHF	TGTGCCACCGCCCGAGGGACAGTTGCTCAAGGGCAGCCCCAGCATTTT
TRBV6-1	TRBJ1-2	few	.	CASIPTGVNYGYTF	TGTGCCAGCATCCCCACGGGGGTTAACTATGGCTACACCTTC
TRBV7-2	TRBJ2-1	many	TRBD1	CASSLYHRGHHYNEQFF	TGTGCCAGCAGCTTATACCACAGGGGGCATCACTACAATGAGCAGTTCTTC
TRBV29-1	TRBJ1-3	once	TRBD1	CSTDGNRGGNTIYF	TGCAGCACCGACGGGAACAGGGGTGGAAACACCATATATTTT
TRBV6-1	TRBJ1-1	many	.	CASSEGWRLNTEAFF	TGTGCCAGCAGTGAAGGTTGGCGGTTGAACACTGAAGCTTTCTTT
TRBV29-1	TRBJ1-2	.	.	CSVVAGNGYTF	TGCAGCGTTGTCGCCGGGAATGGCTACACCTTC
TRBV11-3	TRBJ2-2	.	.	CASSLYLRNTGELFF	TGTGCCAGCAGCTTATATCTGAGGAACACCGGGGAGCTGTTTTTT
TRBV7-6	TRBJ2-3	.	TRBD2	CASSFTLAGERTDTQYF	TGTGCCAGCAGCTTTACTCTAGCGGGGGAGCGCACAGATACGCAGTATTTT
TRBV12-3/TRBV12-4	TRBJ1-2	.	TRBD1	CASRGVRQGDGNYGYTF	TGTGCCAGCAGAGGGGTCCGGCAGGGGGACGGTAACTATGGCTACACCTTC
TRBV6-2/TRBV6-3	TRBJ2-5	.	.	CASSYLAGLQETRYF	TGTGCCAGCAGTTACCTCGCAGGGCTCCAAGAGACCCGGTACTTC